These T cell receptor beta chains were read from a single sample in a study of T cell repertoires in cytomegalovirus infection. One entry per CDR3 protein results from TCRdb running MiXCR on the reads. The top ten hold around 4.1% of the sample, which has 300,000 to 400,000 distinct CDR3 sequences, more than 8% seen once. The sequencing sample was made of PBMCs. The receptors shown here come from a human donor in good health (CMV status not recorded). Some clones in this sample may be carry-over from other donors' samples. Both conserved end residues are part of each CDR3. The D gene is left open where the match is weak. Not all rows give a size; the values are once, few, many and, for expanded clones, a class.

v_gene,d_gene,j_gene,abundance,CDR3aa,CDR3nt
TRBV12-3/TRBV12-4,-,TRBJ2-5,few,CASSFWGFRETQYF,TGTGCCAGCAGTTTCTGGGGGTTTCGGGAGACCCAGTACTTC
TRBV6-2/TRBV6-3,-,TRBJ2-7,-,CASSYGGIPEYEQYF,TGTGCCAGCAGTTACGGCGGGATCCCCGAGTACGAGCAGTACTTC
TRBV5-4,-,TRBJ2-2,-,CASSLDYLEELFF,TGTGCCAGCAGCCTCGACTACCTCGAGGAGCTGTTTTTT
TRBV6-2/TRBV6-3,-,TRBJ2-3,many,CASRELAAVADTQYF,TGTGCCAGCAGGGAACTAGCAGCAGTAGCAGATACGCAGTATTTT
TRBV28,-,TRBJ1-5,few,CASEPGTLYSNQPQHF,TGTGCCAGCGAACCCGGGACACTGTATAGCAATCAGCCCCAGCATTTT
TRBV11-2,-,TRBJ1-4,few,CASSNRGRGKLFF,TGTGCCAGCAGCAACCGGGGGCGCGGAAAACTGTTTTTT
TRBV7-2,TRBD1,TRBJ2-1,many,CASRVTGTGPRDEQFF,TGTGCCAGCAGGGTTACCGGGACAGGGCCTCGGGATGAGCAGTTCTTC
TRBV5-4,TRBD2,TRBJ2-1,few,CASSLRLAGKNEQFF,TGTGCCAGCAGCCTTCGACTAGCGGGAAAAAATGAGCAGTTCTTC
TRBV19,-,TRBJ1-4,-,CASSIGGPERKLFF,TGTGCCAGTAGTATTGGGGGGCCAGAACGAAAACTGTTTTTT
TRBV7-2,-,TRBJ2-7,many,CASSVGASGTPYEQYF,TGTGCCAGCAGCGTAGGGGCCTCCGGGACTCCCTACGAGCAGTACTTC
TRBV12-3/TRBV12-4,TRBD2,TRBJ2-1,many,CASMGGRAGANEQFF,TGTGCCAGCATGGGCGGGAGGGCTGGTGCCAATGAGCAGTTCTTC
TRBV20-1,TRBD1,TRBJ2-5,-,CSASLAQGVETQYF,TGCAGTGCTAGCCTCGCTCAGGGGGTAGAGACCCAGTACTTC
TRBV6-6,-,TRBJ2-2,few,CATIPSSGGGNTGELFF,TGTGCCACCATACCCTCGTCGGGCGGAGGGAACACCGGGGAGCTGTTTTTT
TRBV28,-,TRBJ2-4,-,CASSSPQAAGNIQYF,TGTGCCAGCAGTTCCCCCCAGGCGGCCGGAAACATTCAGTACTTC
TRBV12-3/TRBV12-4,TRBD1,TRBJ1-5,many,CASSLTTTGRGDAQHF,TGTGCCAGCAGTTTGACCACGACAGGGCGGGGCGACGCCCAGCATTTT
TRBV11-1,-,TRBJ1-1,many,CASSLDGENTEAFF,TGTGCCAGCAGCTTAGATGGAGAGAACACTGAAGCTTTCTTT
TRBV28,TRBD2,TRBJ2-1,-,CASRPEREGGNEQFF,TGTGCCAGCAGACCCGAGCGGGAGGGAGGCAATGAGCAGTTCTTC
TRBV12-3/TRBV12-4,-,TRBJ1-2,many,CASSPGQGYGYTF,TGTGCCAGCAGCCCGGGACAAGGCTATGGCTACACCTTC
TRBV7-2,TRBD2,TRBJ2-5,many,CASSSTPGGETQYF,TGTGCCAGCAGCTCCACCCCGGGGGGAGAGACCCAGTACTTC
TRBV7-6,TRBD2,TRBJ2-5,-,CASSSGREGTQYF,TGTGCCAGCAGCTCAGGGCGGGAGGGGACCCAGTACTTC
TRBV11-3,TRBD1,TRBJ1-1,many,CASGQGQNTEAFF,TGTGCCAGCGGACAGGGCCAGAACACTGAAGCTTTCTTT
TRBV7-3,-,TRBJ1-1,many,CASSPRAGRVRAFF,TGTGCCAGCAGCCCCCGGGCAGGGCGGGTGAGAGCTTTCTTT
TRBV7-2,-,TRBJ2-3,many,CASRPRSLATDTQYF,TGTGCCAGCAGACCCCGGTCCCTTGCCACAGATACGCAGTATTTT
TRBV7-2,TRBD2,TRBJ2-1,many,CASSSQSTAGGFNEQFF,TGTGCCAGCAGCTCCCAAAGCACAGCGGGAGGATTTAATGAGCAGTTCTTC
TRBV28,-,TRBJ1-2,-,CASTGKRLGGYTF,TGTGCCAGCACCGGGAAGAGGCTGGGGGGCTACACCTTC
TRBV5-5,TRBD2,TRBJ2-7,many,CASSKGVGLAENEQYF,TGTGCCAGCAGCAAAGGTGTGGGACTAGCAGAGAACGAGCAGTACTTC
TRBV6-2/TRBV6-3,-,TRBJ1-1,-,CASSYWAGQLNTEAFF,TGTGCCAGCAGTTACTGGGCAGGACAGCTGAACACTGAAGCTTTCTTT
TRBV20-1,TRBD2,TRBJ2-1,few,CSAGTSGRSNEQFF,TGCAGTGCGGGGACTAGCGGGAGGTCGAATGAGCAGTTCTTC
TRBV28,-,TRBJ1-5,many,CASTASWGANQPQHF,TGTGCCAGCACCGCGTCGTGGGGGGCGAATCAGCCCCAGCATTTT
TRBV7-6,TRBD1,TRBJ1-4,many,CASSLDRGQKLFF,TGTGCCAGCAGCTTAGACAGGGGCCAAAAACTGTTTTTT
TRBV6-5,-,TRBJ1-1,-,CASKSDSMEAFF,TGTGCCAGCAAGTCGGACAGTATGGAAGCTTTCTTT
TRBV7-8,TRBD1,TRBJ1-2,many,CASSRMRTGNPPNYGYTF,TGTGCCAGCAGCCGAATGCGGACAGGGAATCCTCCTAACTATGGCTACACCTTC
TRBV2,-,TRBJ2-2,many,CASSVLGLAGELFF,TGTGCCAGCAGTGTGTTGGGATTAGCCGGGGAGCTGTTTTTT
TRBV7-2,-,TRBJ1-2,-,CASSSTQTAYYGYTF,TGTGCCAGCAGCTCGACACAAACAGCGTACTATGGCTACACCTTC
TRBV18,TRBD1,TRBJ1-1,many,CASSPIRDRVTEAFF,TGTGCCAGCTCACCAATTCGGGACAGAGTCACTGAAGCTTTCTTT
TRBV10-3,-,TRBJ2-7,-,CAISQDSVTYEQYF,TGTGCCATCAGTCAAGACAGTGTGACCTACGAGCAGTACTTC
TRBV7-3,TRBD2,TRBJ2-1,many,CASSLRTTGLASYNEQFF,TGTGCCAGCAGCTTACGGACAACCGGACTAGCGTCCTACAATGAGCAGTTCTTC
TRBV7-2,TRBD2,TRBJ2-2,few,CASSKGLASNTGELFF,TGTGCCAGCAGCAAGGGACTAGCGTCGAACACCGGGGAGCTGTTTTTT
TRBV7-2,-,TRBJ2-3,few,CASSLKGANTQYF,TGTGCCAGCAGCTTGAAGGGAGCAAATACGCAGTATTTT